A selection of T cell receptor beta chains follows, all from one sample in a study of T cell changes during pregnancy in multiple sclerosis. The table came from immunoSEQ multiplex PCR; TCRdb's copy has only in-frame clones and leaves some out. This table has 50,000 to 70,000 clones, roughly 92% appearing once. Here the sequenced sample was peripheral blood, taken in the second trimester of pregnancy. Receptor source: a female donor with multiple sclerosis, enrolled in a pregnancy study. CDR3s include the opening cysteine and the closing phenylalanine or tryptophan. The D gene is left open where the match is weak. Some rows mark clone size as missing; the rest say once, few, many or name a class of expanded clone.

D,V,size,length,J,CDR3,DNA
TRBD1,TRBV5-1,NA,16,TRBJ2-2,CASSSGQGSNTGELFF,TGCGCCAGCAGCTCCGGACAGGGTTCGAACACCGGGGAGCTGTTTTTT
TRBD1,TRBV11-2,few,18,TRBJ2-3,CASSTNLRDRGYTDTQYF,TGTGCCAGCAGCACCAACCTCCGGGACAGGGGTTACACAGATACGCAGTATTTT
NA,TRBV6-4,NA,17,TRBJ1-2,CASSAEAGALPNYGYTF,TGTGCCAGCAGTGCGGAGGCAGGGGCCCTTCCTAACTATGGCTACACCTTC
TRBD1,TRBV7-9,once,13,TRBJ2-5,CASSWDREETQYF,TGTGCCAGCAGTTGGGACAGAGAAGAGACCCAGTACTTC
TRBD2,TRBV7-2,NA,15,TRBJ2-1,CASSFGLGEVGEQFF,TGTGCCAGCAGCTTCGGACTAGGGGAGGTAGGTGAGCAGTTCTTC
TRBD2,TRBV7-9,NA,15,TRBJ2-3,CASRPTSGMGDTQYF,TGTGCCAGCAGGCCGACTAGCGGGATGGGAGATACGCAGTATTTT
TRBD2,TRBV13,NA,16,TRBJ2-1,CASSLGLAGDPAEQFF,TGTGCCAGCAGCTTAGGACTAGCGGGGGATCCGGCTGAGCAGTTCTTC
NA,TRBV4-2,NA,17,TRBJ2-3,CASSQDEGGQSTDTQYF,TGTGCCAGCAGCCAAGATGAGGGGGGGCAGTCCACAGATACGCAGTATTTT
NA,TRBV29-1,NA,14,TRBJ2-7,CSVTNDRITYEQYF,TGCAGCGTTACCAATGACAGGATCACCTACGAGCAGTACTTC
NA,TRBV25-1,NA,13,TRBJ2-5,CASREGARETQYF,TGTGCCAGCAGGGAGGGGGCGCGGGAGACCCAGTACTTC
NA,TRBV10-2,NA,11,TRBJ2-7,CASGHSYEQYF,TGCGCCAGCGGCCACTCCTACGAGCAGTACTTC
TRBD2,TRBV5-6,NA,14,TRBJ2-7,CASSMSRERYEQYF,TGTGCCAGCAGCATGTCGCGGGAGCGGTACGAGCAGTACTTC
TRBD1,TRBV27,NA,15,TRBJ2-7,CASSLWRTGTYEQYF,TGTGCCAGCAGTTTATGGAGGACAGGGACCTACGAGCAGTACTTC
TRBD2,TRBV7-2,NA,19,TRBJ2-4,CASSLVFGVPGGPKNIQYF,TGTGCCAGCAGCTTAGTATTTGGTGTCCCGGGAGGTCCGAAAAACATTCAGTACTTC
TRBD2,TRBV27,NA,13,TRBJ2-7,CASRGGIAYEQYF,TGTGCCAGCCGGGGGGGAATCGCCTACGAGCAGTACTTC
TRBD2,TRBV5-5,NA,15,TRBJ2-1,CASSLDSGSYNEQFF,TGTGCCAGCAGCTTGGATAGCGGGAGCTACAATGAGCAGTTCTTC